This TCR beta chain was profiled in a study of T cells in Graves' hyperthyroidism and ophthalmopathy. General study findings and limits: Researchers report that a 13 V-J model separated ophthalmopathy from stable hyperthyroidism.

Amplification of TCR beta CDR3 regions used RNA as the template. The HTBI primer set served for first-round RT-PCR of the TCR CDR3. MiXCR, run by TCRdb on the multiplex PCR reads, gives a single entry per CDR3 protein. The repertoire includes about 840,000 distinct CDR3 sequences, over 35% of them detected once, and around 9.3% sits in the top ten. No progression to ophthalmopathy during 18 months of follow-up defined stable disease. Hyperthyroidism had been newly diagnosed in patients aged 18 to 65, and its duration was under 2 months. As to this clonotype: Its antigen is not known.

Trimming removed 2 bases at V and 4 bases at J, with 15 bases between. The CDR3 loop spans 15 amino acids. CDR1 SGHAT and CDR2 FQNNGV come from the germline V gene. The chain is built from TRBV11-2 and TRBJ2-7; D not resolved. The source of this sequence is a man aged 18 to 30 with Graves' hyperthyroidism. Sequenced material: blood. The CDR3 sequence: CASSLWSDVEYEQYF. The CDR3 DNA follows: TGTGCCAGCAGCTTATGGTCTGACGTGGAGTACGAGCAGTACTTC.